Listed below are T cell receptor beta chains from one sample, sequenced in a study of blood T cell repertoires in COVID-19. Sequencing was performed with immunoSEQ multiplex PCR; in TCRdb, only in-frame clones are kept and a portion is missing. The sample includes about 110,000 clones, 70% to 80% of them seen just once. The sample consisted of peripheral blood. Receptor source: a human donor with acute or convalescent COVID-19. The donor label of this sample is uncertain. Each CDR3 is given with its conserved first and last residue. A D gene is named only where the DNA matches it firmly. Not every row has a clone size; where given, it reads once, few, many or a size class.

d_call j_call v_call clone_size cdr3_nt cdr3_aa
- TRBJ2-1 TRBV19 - TGTGCCAGTAGTTTTACAGGGTTTCCTGAGCAGTTCTTC CASSFTGFPEQFF
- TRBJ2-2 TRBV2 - TGTGCCAGCAAGTTGGGGAACACCGGGAAGCTGTTTTTT CASKLGNTGKLFF
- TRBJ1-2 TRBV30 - TGTGCCTGGAGTTTATGGCGGGACTATGGCTACACCTTC CAWSLWRDYGYTF
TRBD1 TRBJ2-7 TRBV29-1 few TGCAGCGTCAGGACAGGGTCCTACGAGCAGTACTTC CSVRTGSYEQYF
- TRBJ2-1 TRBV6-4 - TGTGCCAGCAGTGACGGGAGATACAATGAGCAGTTCTTC CASSDGRYNEQFF
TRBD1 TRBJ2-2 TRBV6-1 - TGTGCCAGCAGTGAACTTCAGGGGGCCGGGGAGCTGTTTTTT CASSELQGAGELFF
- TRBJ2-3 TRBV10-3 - TGTGCCATCAGGGGTCGGGGGAGCACAGATACGCAGTATTTT CAIRGRGSTDTQYF
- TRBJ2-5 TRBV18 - TGTGCCAGCTCACCACCGGAGAGGGGGAACCAAGAGACCCAGTACTTC CASSPPERGNQETQYF
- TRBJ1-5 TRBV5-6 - TGTGCCAGCAGGCTCAGGGGTTCTAGCAATCAGCCCCAGCATTTT CASRLRGSSNQPQHF
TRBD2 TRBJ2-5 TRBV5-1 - TGCGCCAGCAGCTTCCCGGGACTAGCGGGGGGCCAAGAGACCCAGTACTTC CASSFPGLAGGQETQYF
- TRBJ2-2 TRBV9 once TGTGCCAGCAGCGTAGGTCTAACACAGGTCACCGGGGAGCTGTTTTTT CASSVGLTQVTGELFF
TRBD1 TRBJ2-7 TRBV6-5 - TGTGCCAGCAGACTCCGGACAGGAGGTATAGGGCAGTACTTC CASRLRTGGIGQYF
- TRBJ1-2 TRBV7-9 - TGTGCCAGCAGCTTAACCGGGGGGGGCTACACCTTC CASSLTGGGYTF
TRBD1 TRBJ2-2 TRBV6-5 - TGTGCCAGCAGTTCTGACAGGGGGCGCGGGGAGCTGTTTTTT CASSSDRGRGELFF
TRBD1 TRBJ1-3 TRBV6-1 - TGTGCCAGCAGTGAATTGTATGGGACAGTCACTGGAAACACCATATATTTT CASSELYGTVTGNTIYF
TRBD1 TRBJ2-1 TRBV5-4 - TGTGCCAGCAACCTGGACAGGTTAGAGGTCTACAATGAGCAGTTCTTC CASNLDRLEVYNEQFF
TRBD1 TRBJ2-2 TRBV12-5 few TGTGCTAGTGGTTCTCTACAGGGGGCCGGGGAGCTGTTTTTT CASGSLQGAGELFF
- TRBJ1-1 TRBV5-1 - TGCGCCAGCAGCGCTTTACAGGGTAAGAATACTGAAGCTTTCTTT CASSALQGKNTEAFF
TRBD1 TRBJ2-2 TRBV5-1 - TGCGCCAGCAGCCACGGACAGGGTCGTATCACCGGGGAGCTGTTTTTT CASSHGQGRITGELFF
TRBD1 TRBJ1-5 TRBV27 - TGTGCCAGCAGCCTTCGACAGGGCGGTCAGCCCCAGCATTTT CASSLRQGGQPQHF
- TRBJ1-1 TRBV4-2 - TGTGCCAGCAGCAGGGGGGGCGCGGACACTGAAGCTTTCTTT CASSRGGADTEAFF
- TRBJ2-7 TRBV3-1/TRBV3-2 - TGTGCCAGCAGCCAAGACGGGGGGCGATCCTACGAGCAGTACTTC CASSQDGGRSYEQYF
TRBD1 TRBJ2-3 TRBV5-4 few TGTGCCAGCAGCTCCAGACAGGGCTCAGATACGCAGTATTTT CASSSRQGSDTQYF
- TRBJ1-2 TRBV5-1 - TGCGCCAGCAGCCCCGGGACACCTTGGGGCTACACCTTC CASSPGTPWGYTF
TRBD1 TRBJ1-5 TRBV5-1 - TGCGCCAGCAGCCCGCCGTCCAGGGGGAAAGGCAATCAGCCCCAGCATTTT CASSPPSRGKGNQPQHF
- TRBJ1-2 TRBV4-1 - TGCGCCAGCAGCCAAGATTGGGACACCTCCTATGGCTACACCTTC CASSQDWDTSYGYTF
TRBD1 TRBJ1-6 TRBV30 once TGTGCCTCCAGGGGACAGCACTCCTATAATTCACCCCTCCACTTT CASRGQHSYNSPLHF
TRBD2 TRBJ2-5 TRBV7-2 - TGTGCCAGCAGCTTAAGCGGTAGCGGGGAGACCCAGTACTTC CASSLSGSGETQYF
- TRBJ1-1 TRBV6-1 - TGTGCCAGCAGTGAAGCGCGGGGTACTGAAGCTTTCTTT CASSEARGTEAFF
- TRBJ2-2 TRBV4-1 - TGCGCCAGCAGCCAAGTTCTAGCGAAGGTCGCGAACACCGGGGAGCTGTTTTTT CASSQVLAKVANTGELFF
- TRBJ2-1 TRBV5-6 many TGTGCCAGCAGCTTTCCCCAGTCCTACAATGAGCAGTTCTTC CASSFPQSYNEQFF
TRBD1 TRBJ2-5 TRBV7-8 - TGTGCCAGCAGCTTAGGTGTAGGGGGCTCGGAGACCCAGTACTTC CASSLGVGGSETQYF
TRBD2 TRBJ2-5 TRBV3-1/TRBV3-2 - TGTGCCAGCAGCGCGTGGACTAGCGGGGGTCAAGAGACCCAGTACTTC CASSAWTSGGQETQYF
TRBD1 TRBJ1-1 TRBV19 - TGTGCCAGTAGTAAGGGACAGGGGGCTGCGAACACTGAAGCTTTCTTT CASSKGQGAANTEAFF
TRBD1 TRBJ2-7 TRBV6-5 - TGTGCCAGCAGACGCCGGGACAGGCGAACCTACGAGCAGTACTTC CASRRRDRRTYEQYF
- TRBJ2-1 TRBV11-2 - TGTGCCAGCAGCTCCACTCGCGGCTCCTACAATGAGCAGTTCTTC CASSSTRGSYNEQFF
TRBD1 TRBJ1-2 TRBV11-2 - TGTGCCAGCAGGGACCCCGGACAGGGCTATGGCTACACCTTC CASRDPGQGYGYTF
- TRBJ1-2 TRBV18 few TGTGCCAGCTCACCAGGGCTGGGCCGGGGCTATGGCTACACCTTC CASSPGLGRGYGYTF
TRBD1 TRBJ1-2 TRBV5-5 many TGTGCCAGCAGCTTGACTGGACAGGGGGTCGGGGGCTACACCTTC CASSLTGQGVGGYTF
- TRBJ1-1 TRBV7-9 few TGTGCCAGCAGCTTAGACACGGGAATGAACACTGAAGCTTTCTTT CASSLDTGMNTEAFF
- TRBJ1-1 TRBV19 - TGTGCCAGTAGTATAGGAGGCCGGTTATCGAACACTGAAGCTTTCTTT CASSIGGRLSNTEAFF
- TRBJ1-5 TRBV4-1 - TGCGCCAGCAGCCAACGTTTGACTAGGGGACCAAATCAGCCCCAGCATTTT CASSQRLTRGPNQPQHF
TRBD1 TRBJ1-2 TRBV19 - TGTGCCAGTAGTATTCTGGGACAGATGAACTATGGCTACACCTTC CASSILGQMNYGYTF
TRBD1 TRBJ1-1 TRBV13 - TGTGCCAGCAGCTTGACAGGGGATGAAGCTTTCTTT CASSLTGDEAFF